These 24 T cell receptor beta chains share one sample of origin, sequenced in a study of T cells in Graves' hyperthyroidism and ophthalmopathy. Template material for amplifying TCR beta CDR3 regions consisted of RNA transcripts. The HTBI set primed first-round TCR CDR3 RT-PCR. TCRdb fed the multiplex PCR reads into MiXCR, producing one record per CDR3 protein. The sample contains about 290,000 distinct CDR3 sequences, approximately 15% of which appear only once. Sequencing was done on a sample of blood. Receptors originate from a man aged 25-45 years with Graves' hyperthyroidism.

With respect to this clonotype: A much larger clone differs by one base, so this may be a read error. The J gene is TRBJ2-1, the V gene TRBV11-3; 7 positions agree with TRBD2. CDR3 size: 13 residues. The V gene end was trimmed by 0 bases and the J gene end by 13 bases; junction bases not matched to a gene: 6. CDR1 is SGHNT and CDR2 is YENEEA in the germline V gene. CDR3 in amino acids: CASSLDREDDQFF. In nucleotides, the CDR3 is TGTGCCAGCAGCTTAGATCGGGAGGACGATCAGTTCTTC. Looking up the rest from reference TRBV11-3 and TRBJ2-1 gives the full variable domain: EAGVVQSPRYKIIEKKQPVAFWCNPISGHNTLYWYLQNLGQGPELLIRYENEEAVDDSQLPKDRFSAERLKGVDSTLKIQPAELGDSAVYLCASSLDREDDQFFGPGTRLTVL.

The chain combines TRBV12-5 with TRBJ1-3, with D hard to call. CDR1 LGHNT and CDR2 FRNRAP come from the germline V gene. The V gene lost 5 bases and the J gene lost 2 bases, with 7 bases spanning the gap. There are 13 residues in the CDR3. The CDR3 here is CASGPGTGNTIYF. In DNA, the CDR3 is TGTGCTAGTGGTCCCGGGACTGGAAACACCATATATTTT.

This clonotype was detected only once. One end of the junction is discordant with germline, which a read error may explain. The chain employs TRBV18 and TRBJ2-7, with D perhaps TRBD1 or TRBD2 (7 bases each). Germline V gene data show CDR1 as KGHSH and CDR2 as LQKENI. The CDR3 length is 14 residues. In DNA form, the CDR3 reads TGTGCCAGCTCACCCGCAGGGGGGGTCTACGAACAGTACTTC. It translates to CASSPAGGVYEQYF.

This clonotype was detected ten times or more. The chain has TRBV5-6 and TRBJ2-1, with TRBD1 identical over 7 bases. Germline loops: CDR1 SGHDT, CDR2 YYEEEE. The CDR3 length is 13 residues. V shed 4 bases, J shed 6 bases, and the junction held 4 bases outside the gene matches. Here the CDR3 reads CASSAGQVNEQFF. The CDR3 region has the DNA TGTGCCAGCAGCGCAGGACAGGTCAATGAGCAGTTCTTC.

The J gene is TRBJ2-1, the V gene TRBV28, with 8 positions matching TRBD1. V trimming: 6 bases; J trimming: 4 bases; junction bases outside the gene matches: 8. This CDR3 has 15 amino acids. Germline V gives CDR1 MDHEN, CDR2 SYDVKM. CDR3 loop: CASSPRGHQYNEQFF. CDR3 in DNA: TGTGCCAGCAGCCCCAGGGGGCACCAGTACAATGAGCAGTTCTTC.

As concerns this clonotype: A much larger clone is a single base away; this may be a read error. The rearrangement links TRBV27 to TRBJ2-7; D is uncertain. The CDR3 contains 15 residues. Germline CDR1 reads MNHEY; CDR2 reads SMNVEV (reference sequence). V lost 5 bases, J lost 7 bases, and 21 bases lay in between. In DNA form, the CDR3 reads TGTGCCAGCAGTCCACGCCCCGAACAGACCCATGAGCAGTACTTC. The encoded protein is CASSPRPEQTHEQYF.

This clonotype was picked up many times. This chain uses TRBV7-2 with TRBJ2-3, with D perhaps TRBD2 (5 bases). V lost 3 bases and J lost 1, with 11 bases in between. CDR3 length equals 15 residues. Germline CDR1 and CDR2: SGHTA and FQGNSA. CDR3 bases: TGTGCCAGCAGCTTGTGGACTCGGCGCACAGATACGCAGTATTTT. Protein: CASSLWTRRTDTQYF.

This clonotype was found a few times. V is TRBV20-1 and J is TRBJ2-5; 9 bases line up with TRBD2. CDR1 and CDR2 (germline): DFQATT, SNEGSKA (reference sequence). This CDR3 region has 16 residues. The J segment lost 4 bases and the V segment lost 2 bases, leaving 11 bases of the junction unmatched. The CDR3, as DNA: TGCAGTGCTAGAAATGACCCGCGGGAGGGCCGAGAGACCCAGTACTTC. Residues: CSARNDPREGRETQYF.

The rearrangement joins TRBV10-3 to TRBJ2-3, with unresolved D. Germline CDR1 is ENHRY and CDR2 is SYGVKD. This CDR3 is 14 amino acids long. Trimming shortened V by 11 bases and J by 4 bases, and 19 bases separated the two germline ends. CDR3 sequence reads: CASKNRLDADTQYF. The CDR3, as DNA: TGTGCCTCGAAGAATCGTCTAGACGCAGATACGCAGTATTTT.

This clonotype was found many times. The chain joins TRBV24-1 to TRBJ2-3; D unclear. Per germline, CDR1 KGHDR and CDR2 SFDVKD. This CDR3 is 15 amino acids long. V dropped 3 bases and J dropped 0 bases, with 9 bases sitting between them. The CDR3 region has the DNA TGTGCCACCAGTGATGGCCAGATGAGCACAGATACGCAGTATTTT. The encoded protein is CATSDGQMSTDTQYF.

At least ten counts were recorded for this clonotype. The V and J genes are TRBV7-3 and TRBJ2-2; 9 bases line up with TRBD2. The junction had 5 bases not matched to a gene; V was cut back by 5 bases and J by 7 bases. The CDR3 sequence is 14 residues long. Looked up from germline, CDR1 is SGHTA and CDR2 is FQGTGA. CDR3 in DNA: TGTGCCAGCAGCCCCAAGACTAGCGGCGGGGAGCTGTTTTTT. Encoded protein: CASSPKTSGGELFF.

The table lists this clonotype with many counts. The CDR3: CASRLGSGEQYF. The CDR3 nucleotides are TGTGCCAGTCGTTTAGGGTCCGGAGAGCAGTACTTC. The chain combines TRBV28 with TRBJ2-7; D is uncertain. The germline V and J ends were trimmed by 9 bases and 7 bases, with 16 bases remaining between them. This CDR3 spans 12 amino acids. Germline assignment: CDR1 MDHEN and CDR2 SYDVKM.

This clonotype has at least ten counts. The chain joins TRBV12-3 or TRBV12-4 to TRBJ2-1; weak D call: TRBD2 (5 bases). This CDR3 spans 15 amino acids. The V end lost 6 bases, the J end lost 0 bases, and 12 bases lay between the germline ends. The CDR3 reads CASRPPGNSYNEQFF. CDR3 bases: TGTGCCAGCAGGCCCCCGGGGAACTCCTACAATGAGCAGTTCTTC.

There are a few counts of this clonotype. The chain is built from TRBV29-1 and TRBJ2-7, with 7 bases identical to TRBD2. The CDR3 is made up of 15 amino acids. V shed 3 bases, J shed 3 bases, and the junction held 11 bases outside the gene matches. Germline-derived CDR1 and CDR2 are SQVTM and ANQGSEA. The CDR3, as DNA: TGCAGCGTTGAGGATAGTGGGAGGGAAGTCTACGAGCAGTACTTC. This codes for CSVEDSGREVYEQYF.

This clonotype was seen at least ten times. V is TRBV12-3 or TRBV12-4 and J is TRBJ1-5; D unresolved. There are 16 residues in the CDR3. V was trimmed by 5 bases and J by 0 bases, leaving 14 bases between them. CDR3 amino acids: CASSGPERDSNQPQHF. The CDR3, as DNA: TGTGCCAGCAGTGGGCCAGAAAGAGATAGCAATCAGCCCCAGCATTTT.

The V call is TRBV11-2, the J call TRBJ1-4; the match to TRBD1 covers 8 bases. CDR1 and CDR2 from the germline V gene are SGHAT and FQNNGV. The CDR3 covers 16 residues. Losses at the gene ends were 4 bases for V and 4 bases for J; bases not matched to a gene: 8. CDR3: CASSSFGQGRNEKLFF. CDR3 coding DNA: TGTGCCAGCAGCTCGTTCGGACAGGGACGTAATGAAAAACTGTTTTTT.

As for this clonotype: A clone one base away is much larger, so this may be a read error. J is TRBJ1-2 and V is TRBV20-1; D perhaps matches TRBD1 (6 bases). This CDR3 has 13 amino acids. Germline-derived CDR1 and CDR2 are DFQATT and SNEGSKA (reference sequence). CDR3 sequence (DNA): TGCAGCGCTGGGGGCAGCGCTAACTATGGCTACAGCTTC. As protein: CSAGGSANYGYSF.

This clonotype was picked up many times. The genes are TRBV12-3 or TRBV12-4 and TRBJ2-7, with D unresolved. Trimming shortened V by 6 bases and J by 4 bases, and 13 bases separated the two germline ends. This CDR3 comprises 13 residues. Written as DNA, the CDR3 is TGTGCCAGCAGCTTTCGAACGCAATACGAGCAGTACTTC. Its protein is CASSFRTQYEQYF.

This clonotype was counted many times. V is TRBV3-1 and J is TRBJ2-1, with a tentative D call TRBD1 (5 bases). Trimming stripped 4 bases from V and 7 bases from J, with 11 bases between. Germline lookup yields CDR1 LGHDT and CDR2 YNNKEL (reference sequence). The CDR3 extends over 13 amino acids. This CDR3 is CASSPNQGNEQFF. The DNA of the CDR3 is TGTGCCAGCAGCCCAAACCAGGGAAATGAGCAGTTCTTC.

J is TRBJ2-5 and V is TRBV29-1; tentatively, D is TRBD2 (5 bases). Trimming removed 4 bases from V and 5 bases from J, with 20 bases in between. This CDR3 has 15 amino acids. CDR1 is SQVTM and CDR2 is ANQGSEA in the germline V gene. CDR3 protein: CSVAEGTFEAETQYF. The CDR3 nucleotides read TGCAGCGTTGCCGAGGGTACTTTTGAAGCGGAGACCCAGTACTTC.

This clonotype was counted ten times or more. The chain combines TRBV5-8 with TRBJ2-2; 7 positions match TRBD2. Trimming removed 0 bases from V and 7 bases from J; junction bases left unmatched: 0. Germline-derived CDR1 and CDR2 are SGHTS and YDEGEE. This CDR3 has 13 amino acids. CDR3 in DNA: TGTGCCAGCAGCTTGGGCGGGAGCGGGGAGCTGTTTTTT. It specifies CASSLGGSGELFF. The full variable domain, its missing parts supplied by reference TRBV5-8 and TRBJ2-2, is EAGVTQSPTHLIKTRGQQATLRCSPISGHTSVYWYQQALGLGLQFLLWYDEGEERNRGNFPPRFSGRQFPNYSSELNVNALELEDSALYLCASSLGGSGELFFGEGSRLTVL.

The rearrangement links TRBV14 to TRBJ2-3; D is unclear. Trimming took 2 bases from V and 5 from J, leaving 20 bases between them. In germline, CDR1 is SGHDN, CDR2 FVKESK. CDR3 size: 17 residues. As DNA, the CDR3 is TGTGCCAGCAGCCAATATCGGAAGCTTGGCCCAGGAGATACGCAGTATTTT. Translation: CASSQYRKLGPGDTQYF.

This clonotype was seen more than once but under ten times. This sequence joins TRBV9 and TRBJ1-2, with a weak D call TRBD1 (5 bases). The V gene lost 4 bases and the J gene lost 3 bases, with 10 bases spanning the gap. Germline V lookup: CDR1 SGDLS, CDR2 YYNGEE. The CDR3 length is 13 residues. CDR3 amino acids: CASSLGEDYGYTF. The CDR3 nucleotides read TGTGCCAGCAGCCTGGGGGAGGACTATGGCTACACCTTC. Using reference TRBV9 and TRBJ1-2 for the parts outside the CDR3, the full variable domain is DSGVTQTPKHLITATGQRVTLRCSPRSGDLSVYWYQQSLDQGLQFLIQYYNGEERAKGNILERFSAQQFPDLHSELNLSSLELGDSALYFCASSLGEDYGYTFGSGTRLTVV.

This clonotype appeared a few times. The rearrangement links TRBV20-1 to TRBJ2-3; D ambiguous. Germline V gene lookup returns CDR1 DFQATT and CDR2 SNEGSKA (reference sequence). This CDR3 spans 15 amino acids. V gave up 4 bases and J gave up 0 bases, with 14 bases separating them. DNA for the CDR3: TGCAGTGCTACCCCTTACACCCCTAGCACAGATACGCAGTATTTT. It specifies CSATPYTPSTDTQYF.